Reported below is one T cell receptor (beta chain). The entry originates in a study of cytomegalovirus exposure and HLA in healthy donors. The CDR3 consists of 15 residues. V was cut by 6 bases and J by 3 bases, with 15 bases left in between. From germline, CDR1 is MNHNS and CDR2 SASEGT. The PCR employed 60 Vbeta primers together with 13 Jbeta primers. Profiled with immunoSEQ multiplex PCR; TCRdb holds only in-frame clones, not every one. The sample includes 170,000 or so clones, roughly three quarters of them seen just once. Sequenced input: PBMCs. The source of this sequence is a woman in her fifties or sixties in good health and CMV-seropositive. The genes are TRBV6-1 and TRBJ2-1; the D gene is possibly TRBD2 (6 bases). DNA for the CDR3: TGTGCCAGCAGCGGTGTGGGCGGGATCTACAATGAGCAGTTCTTC. Translating it yields CASSGVGGIYNEQFF.